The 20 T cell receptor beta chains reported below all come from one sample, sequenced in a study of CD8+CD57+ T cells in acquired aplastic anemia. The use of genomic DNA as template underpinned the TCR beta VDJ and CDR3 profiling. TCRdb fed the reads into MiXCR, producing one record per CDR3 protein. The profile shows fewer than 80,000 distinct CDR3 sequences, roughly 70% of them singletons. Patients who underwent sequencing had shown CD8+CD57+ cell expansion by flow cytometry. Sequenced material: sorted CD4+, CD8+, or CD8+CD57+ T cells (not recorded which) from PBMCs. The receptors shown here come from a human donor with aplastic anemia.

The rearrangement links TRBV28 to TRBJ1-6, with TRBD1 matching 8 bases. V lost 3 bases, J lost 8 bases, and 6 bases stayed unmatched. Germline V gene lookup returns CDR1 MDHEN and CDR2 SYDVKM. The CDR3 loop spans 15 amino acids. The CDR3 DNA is TGTGCCAGCAGTTTTCAGGGGGCTGGGGATTCACCCCTCCACTTT. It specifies CASSFQGAGDSPLHF.

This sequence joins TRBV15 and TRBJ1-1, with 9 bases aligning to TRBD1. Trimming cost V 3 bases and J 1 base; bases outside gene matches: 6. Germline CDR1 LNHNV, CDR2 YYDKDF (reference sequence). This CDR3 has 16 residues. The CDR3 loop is CATSSRQGETNTEAFF. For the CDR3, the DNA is TGTGCCACCAGCAGCAGACAGGGGGAAACGAACACTGAAGCTTTCTTT.

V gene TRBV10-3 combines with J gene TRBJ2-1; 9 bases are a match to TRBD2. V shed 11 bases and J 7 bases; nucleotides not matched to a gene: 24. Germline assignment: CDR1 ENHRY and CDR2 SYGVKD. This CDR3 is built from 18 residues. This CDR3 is CAASSLWPAGGPRNEQFF. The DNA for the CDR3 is TGTGCCGCCAGCAGCTTGTGGCCCGCGGGGGGGCCGAGGAATGAGCAGTTCTTC.

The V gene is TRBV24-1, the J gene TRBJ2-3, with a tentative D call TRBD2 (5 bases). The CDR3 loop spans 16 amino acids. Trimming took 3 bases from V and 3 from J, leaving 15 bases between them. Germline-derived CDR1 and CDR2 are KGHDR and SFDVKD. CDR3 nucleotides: TGTGCCACCAGTGATCATCCTAGCAGAGGAACAGATACGCAGTATTTT. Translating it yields CATSDHPSRGTDTQYF.

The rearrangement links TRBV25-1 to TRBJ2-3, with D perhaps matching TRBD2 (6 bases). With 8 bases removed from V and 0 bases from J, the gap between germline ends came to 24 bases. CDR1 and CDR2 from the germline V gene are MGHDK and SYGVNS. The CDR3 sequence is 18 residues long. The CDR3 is CASLGTLGTGASTDTQYF. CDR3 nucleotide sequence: TGTGCCAGCCTCGGGACTCTGGGGACTGGTGCTAGCACAGATACGCAGTATTTT.

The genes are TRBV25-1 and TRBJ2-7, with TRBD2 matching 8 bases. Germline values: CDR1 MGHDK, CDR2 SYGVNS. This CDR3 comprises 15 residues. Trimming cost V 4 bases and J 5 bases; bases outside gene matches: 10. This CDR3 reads CASSADLAGLDEQYF. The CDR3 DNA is TGTGCCAGCAGTGCCGACCTAGCGGGCCTGGACGAGCAGTACTTC.

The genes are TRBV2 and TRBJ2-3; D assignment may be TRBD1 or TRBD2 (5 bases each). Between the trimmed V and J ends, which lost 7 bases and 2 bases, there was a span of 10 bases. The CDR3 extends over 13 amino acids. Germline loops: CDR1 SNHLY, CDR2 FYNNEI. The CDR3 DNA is TGTGCCAGCACCGCCGGGACCACAGATACGCAGTATTTT. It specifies CASTAGTTDTQYF.

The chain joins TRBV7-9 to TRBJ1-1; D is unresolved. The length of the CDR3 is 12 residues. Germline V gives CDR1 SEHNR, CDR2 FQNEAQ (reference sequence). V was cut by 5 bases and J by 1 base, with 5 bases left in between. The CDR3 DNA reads TGTGCCAGCAGCATCCAGAACACTGAAGCTTTCTTT. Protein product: CASSIQNTEAFF.

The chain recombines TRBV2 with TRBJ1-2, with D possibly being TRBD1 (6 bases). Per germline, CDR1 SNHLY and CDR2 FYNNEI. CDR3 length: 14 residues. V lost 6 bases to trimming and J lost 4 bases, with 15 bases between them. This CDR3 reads CASREDSASYGYTF. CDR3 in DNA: TGTGCCAGCAGGGAGGACAGTGCTTCCTATGGCTACACCTTC.

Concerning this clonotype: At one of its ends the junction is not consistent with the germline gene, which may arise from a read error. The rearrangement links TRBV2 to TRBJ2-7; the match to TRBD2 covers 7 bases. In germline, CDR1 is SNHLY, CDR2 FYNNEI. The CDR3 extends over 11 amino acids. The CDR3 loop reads CGLESRYEQYF. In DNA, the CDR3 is TGCGGACTAGAGTCGCGGTACGAGCAGTACTTC. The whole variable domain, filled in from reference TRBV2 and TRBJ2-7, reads EPEVTQTPSHQVTQMGQEVILRCVPISNHLYFYWYRQILGQKVEFLVSFYNNEISEKSEIFDDQFSVERPDGSNFTLKIRSTKLEDSAMYFCGLESRYEQYFGPGTRLTVT.

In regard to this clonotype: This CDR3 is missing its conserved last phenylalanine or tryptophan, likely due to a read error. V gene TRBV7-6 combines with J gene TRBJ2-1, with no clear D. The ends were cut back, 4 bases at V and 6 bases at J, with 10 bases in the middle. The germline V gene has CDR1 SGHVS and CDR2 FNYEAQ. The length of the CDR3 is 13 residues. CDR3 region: CASSYSIGNEQFS. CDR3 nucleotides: TGTGCCAGCAGCTACTCCATTGGCAATGAGCAGTTCTCC.

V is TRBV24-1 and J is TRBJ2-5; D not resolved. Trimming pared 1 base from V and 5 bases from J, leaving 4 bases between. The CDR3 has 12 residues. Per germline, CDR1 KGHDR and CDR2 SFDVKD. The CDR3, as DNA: TGTGCCACCAGTGATTTTTGGGAGACCCAGTACTTC. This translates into CATSDFWETQYF.

For the CDR3, the DNA is TGTGCCAGCAGCCCACCTAACTACGAGCAGTACTTC. Its translation is CASSPPNYEQYF. The genes are TRBV7-2 and TRBJ2-7; D gene uncertain. V was clipped by 5 bases and J by 3 bases, with 8 bases between them. Germline lookup yields CDR1 SGHTA and CDR2 FQGNSA. The length of the CDR3 is 12 residues.

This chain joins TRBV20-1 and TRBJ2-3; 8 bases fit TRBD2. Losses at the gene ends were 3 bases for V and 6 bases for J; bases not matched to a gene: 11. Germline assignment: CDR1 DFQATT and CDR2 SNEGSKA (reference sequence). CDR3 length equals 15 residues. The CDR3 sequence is CSARVATSAPDTQYF. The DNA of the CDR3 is TGCAGTGCTAGGGTTGCGACTAGCGCACCGGATACGCAGTATTTT.

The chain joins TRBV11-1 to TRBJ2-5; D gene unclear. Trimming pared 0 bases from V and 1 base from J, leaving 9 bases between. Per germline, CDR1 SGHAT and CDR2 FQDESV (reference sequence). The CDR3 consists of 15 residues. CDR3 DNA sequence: TGTGCCAGCAGCTTAGCGACGACGTTCCAAGAGACCCAGTACTTC. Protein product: CASSLATTFQETQYF.

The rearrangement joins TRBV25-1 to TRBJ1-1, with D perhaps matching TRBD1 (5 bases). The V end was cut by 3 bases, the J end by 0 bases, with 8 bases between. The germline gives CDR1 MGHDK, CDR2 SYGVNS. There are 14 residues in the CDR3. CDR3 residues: CASSDGGVNTEAFF. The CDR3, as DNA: TGTGCCAGCAGTGACGGGGGGGTGAACACTGAAGCTTTCTTT.

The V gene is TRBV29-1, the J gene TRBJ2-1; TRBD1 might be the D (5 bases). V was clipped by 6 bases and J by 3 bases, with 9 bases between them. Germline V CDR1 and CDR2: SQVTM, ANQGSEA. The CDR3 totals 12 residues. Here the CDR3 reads CSVDKIYNEQFF. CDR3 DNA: TGCAGCGTGGACAAAATCTACAATGAGCAGTTCTTC.

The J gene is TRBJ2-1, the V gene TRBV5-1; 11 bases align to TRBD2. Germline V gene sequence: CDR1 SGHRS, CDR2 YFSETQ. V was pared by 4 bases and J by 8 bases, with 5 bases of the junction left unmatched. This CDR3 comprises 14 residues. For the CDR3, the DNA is TGCGCCAGCAGCCTTAGCGGGGGGGCTTATGAGCAGTTCTTC. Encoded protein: CASSLSGGAYEQFF.

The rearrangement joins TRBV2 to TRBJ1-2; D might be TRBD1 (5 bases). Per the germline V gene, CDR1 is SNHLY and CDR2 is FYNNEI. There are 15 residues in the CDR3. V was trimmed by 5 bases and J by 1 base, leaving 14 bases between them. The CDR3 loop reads CASSLRQGSNYGYTF. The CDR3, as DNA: TGTGCCAGCAGTCTCCGGCAGGGTAGTAACTATGGCTACACCTTC.

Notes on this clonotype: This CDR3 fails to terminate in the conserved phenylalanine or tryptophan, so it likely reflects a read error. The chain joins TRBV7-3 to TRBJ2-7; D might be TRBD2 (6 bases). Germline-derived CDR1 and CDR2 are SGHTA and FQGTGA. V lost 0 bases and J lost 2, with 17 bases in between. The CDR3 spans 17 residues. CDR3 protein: CASSLTPTGRGTYEQYL. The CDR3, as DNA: TGTGCCAGCAGCTTAACGCCGACGGGACGGGGGACCTACGAGCAGTACCTC.